The T cell receptor (beta chain) described here comes from a study of blood T cells in healthy people across ages. Study in general: For every two T cells, template switching captured about one barcoded beta molecule. The study, taken as a whole, reports: Donor CMV status, an unknown factor, possibly confounded changes in expanded clonotypes. From one million sequenced T cells, diversity estimates were lower bounds.

A J-beta primer mix and a sample-barcoded 5' primer were used in a second PCR of roughly 6 to 12 cycles. A template-switch adaptor that had 12 random nucleotides put a tag on each cDNA molecule. TCRdb itself ran the 5' RACE reads through MiXCR, one entry per CDR3 protein. Of 730,000 or so distinct CDR3 sequences in the sample, roughly 43% were seen once. Per germline, CDR1 DFQATT and CDR2 SNEGSKA (reference sequence). V dropped 6 bases and J dropped 2; count of bases not matched to a gene: 4. CDR3 length equals 13 residues. About this clonotype itself: Antigen: not known.

Sequenced: blood. This chain joins TRBV20-1 and TRBJ1-2, with TRBD1 matching over 9 bases. The sequence derives from a man at least 80 years old in good health. CDR3 in DNA: TGCAGTGCCACCACAGGGGGCAACTATGGCTACACCTTC. Its translation is CSATTGGNYGYTF.